These 14 T cell receptor beta chains originate from one sample sequenced in a study of blood T cell repertoires in COVID-19. Sequencing was performed with immunoSEQ multiplex PCR; in TCRdb, only in-frame clones are kept and a portion is missing. The sample consists of fewer than 300,000 clones, roughly nine tenths of them appearing once. Sequencing was performed on peripheral blood. Every receptor here comes from a man aged 60-69 years who had recovered from COVID-19.

This sequence joins TRBV27 and TRBJ2-2; D possibly corresponds to TRBD2 (5 bases). CDR1 and CDR2 from the germline V gene are MNHEY and SMNVEV (reference sequence). The CDR3 runs to 17 residues. The V gene lost 3 bases and the J gene lost 5 bases, with 19 bases spanning the gap. The DNA of the CDR3 is TGTGCCAGCAGTTTCCAACCCTTGAGGGTGAGGACCGGGGAGCTGTTTTTT. It codes for CASSFQPLRVRTGELFF.

The genes are TRBV11-3 and TRBJ2-3; TRBD1 matches 7 bases. V gave up 4 bases and J gave up 2 bases; unmatched junction bases: 6. Germline values: CDR1 SGHNT, CDR2 YENEEA. The CDR3 runs to 15 residues. The CDR3, as DNA: TGTGCCAGCAGCTCCGGGACAGCCTTCACAGATACGCAGTATTTT. Translation gives CASSSGTAFTDTQYF.

This clone came up a few times. The chain joins TRBV10-3 to TRBJ2-5, with 7 nucleotides matching TRBD2. This CDR3 spans 13 amino acids. Germline trimming cut 2 bases from V and 4 bases from J; bases unmatched to any gene: 1. CDR1 ENHRY and CDR2 SYGVKD come from the germline V gene. The CDR3 coding sequence is TGTGCCATCAGTGAGAGCGGGGCAGAGACCCAGTACTTC. It translates to CAISESGAETQYF.

The V and J genes are TRBV7-9 and TRBJ1-2; tentative D call: TRBD1 (5 bases). Trimming took off 1 base at V and 6 bases at J, with 12 bases between the two ends. The CDR3 consists of 14 residues. The germline V gene has CDR1 SEHNR and CDR2 FQNEAQ (reference sequence). The CDR3 DNA reads as TGTGCCAGCAGCTTAGGATGGGGGGGAGATGGCTACACCTTC. Its translation: CASSLGWGGDGYTF.

J is TRBJ2-5 and V is TRBV3-1 (or the pseudogene TRBV3-2); D perhaps matches TRBD2 (7 bases). There are 17 residues in the CDR3. The V gene lost 3 bases and the J gene lost 7 bases, with 24 bases spanning the gap. In germline, CDR1 is LGHDT, CDR2 YNNKEL (reference sequence). CDR3 residues: CASSQGAEGAGLGTQYF. CDR3 coding DNA: TGTGCCAGCAGCCAGGGGGCCGAGGGAGCGGGGTTAGGGACCCAGTACTTC.

The rearrangement uses TRBV6-5 and TRBJ2-7, with D possibly TRBD2 on 7 matching bases. Looked up from germline, CDR1 is MNHEY and CDR2 is SVGAGI. The CDR3 sequence is 14 residues long. V shed 8 bases and J shed 6 bases, with 20 bases lying between them. The CDR3 DNA reads as TGTGCCAGCCGATCGGGTGGGGGGGCCGTCGAGCAGTACTTC. This codes for CASRSGGGAVEQYF.

V usage is TRBV7-3 and J usage is TRBJ2-7; unclear D gene. Germline lookup yields CDR1 SGHTA and CDR2 FQGTGA. CDR3 length: 13 amino acids. V dropped 2 bases and J dropped 3 bases, with 8 bases sitting between them. CDR3 region: CASSLSRNYEQYF. As DNA, the CDR3 is TGTGCCAGCAGCTTATCCAGAAACTACGAGCAGTACTTC.

This clone was seen a single time. The V gene is TRBV3-1 (or the pseudogene TRBV3-2), the J gene TRBJ1-2; unclear D gene. The CDR3 is 14 residues long. Germline V gene sequence: CDR1 LGHDT, CDR2 YNNKEL (reference sequence). Trimming took off 2 bases at V and 1 base at J, with 8 bases between the two ends. CDR3 coding DNA: TGTGCCAGCAGCCAATCTCCAGGTAACTATGGCTACACCTTC. Its protein product is CASSQSPGNYGYTF.

The genes are TRBV5-1 and TRBJ2-5, with 9 bases identical to TRBD2. The CDR3 has 16 residues. V lost 3 bases to trimming and J lost 2 bases; unmatched junction nucleotides: 8. CDR1 is SGHRS, CDR2 YFSETQ, per germline. The CDR3 DNA sequence: TGCGCCAGCAGCTCCGTAGCGGGGGCGAGACAAGAGACCCAGTACTTC. Its translation: CASSSVAGARQETQYF.

The V and J genes are TRBV6-1 and TRBJ1-2; 7 positions match TRBD1. Trimming cost V 2 bases and J 6 bases; bases outside gene matches: 9. The length of the CDR3 is 15 residues. Germline values: CDR1 MNHNS, CDR2 SASEGT. CDR3 residues: CASSELNRGSDGYTF. The CDR3 DNA reads as TGTGCCAGCAGTGAACTGAACAGGGGATCGGATGGCTACACCTTC.

The J gene is TRBJ2-3, the V gene TRBV7-3; D remains ambiguous. CDR3 length equals 13 residues. Trimming took off 0 bases at V and 3 bases at J, with 4 bases between the two ends. Germline assignment: CDR1 SGHTA and CDR2 FQGTGA. The CDR3 bases are TGTGCCAGCAGCTTAACGTATACAGATACGCAGTATTTT. It codes for CASSLTYTDTQYF.

V gene TRBV6-4 combines with J gene TRBJ1-2; D gene unclear. The germline CDR1 and CDR2 sequences are MRHNA and SNTAGT. This CDR3 comprises 15 residues. V lost 0 bases, J lost 7 bases, and 15 bases lay in between. The CDR3 protein is CASSDSWPVFGGYTF. The CDR3 region has the DNA TGTGCCAGCAGTGACTCGTGGCCAGTCTTTGGTGGCTACACCTTC.

This sequence joins TRBV6-1 and TRBJ1-3; D is ambiguous. CDR3 length: 15 amino acids. Looked up from germline, CDR1 is MNHNS and CDR2 is SASEGT. Trimming removed 3 bases at V and 0 bases at J, with 9 bases between. Written as DNA, the CDR3 is TGTGCCAGCAGTGATAACTGGAGCTCTGGAAACACCATATATTTT. Protein product: CASSDNWSSGNTIYF.

As for this clone: Other DNA sequences in the same sample also yield this CDR3. The chain joins TRBV18 to TRBJ1-1, with D possibly TRBD1 on 6 matching bases. This CDR3 contains 13 residues. CDR1 is KGHSH and CDR2 is LQKENI in the germline V gene. The V gene lost 4 bases and the J gene lost 3 bases, with 9 bases spanning the gap. CDR3 in amino acids: CASSQNRDTEAFF. The CDR3 DNA reads TGTGCCAGCTCACAAAACAGGGACACTGAAGCTTTCTTT. The full variable domain, in which reference TRBV18 and TRBJ1-1 provide the parts outside the CDR3, is NAGVMQNPRHLVRRRGQEARLRCSPMKGHSHVYWYRQLPEEGLKFMVYLQKENIIDESGMPKERFSAEFPKEGPSILRIQQVVRGDSAAYFCASSQNRDTEAFFGQGTRLTVV.